The 9 T cell receptor beta chains presented below share a single source sample, sequenced in a study of blood T cells in healthy people across ages. Sample-barcoded 5' priming and a J-beta primer mix drove a second PCR of roughly 7 to 11 cycles. Using its own MiXCR run on the 5' RACE reads, TCRdb lists one record per CDR3 protein. Altogether approximately 1,100,000 distinct CDR3 sequences are present, over 35% being singletons, with the ten largest covering approximately 20%. The material sequenced was blood. These receptor sequences come from a woman aged 60-70 years in good health.

The chain combines TRBV7-2 with TRBJ2-3; weak D call: TRBD2 (6 bases). V lost 2 bases to trimming and J lost 2 bases, with 11 bases between them. CDR1 SGHTA and CDR2 FQGNSA come from the germline V gene. CDR3 length: 15 residues. This CDR3 reads CASSLIGLLTDTQYF. The CDR3 DNA reads TGTGCCAGCAGCTTAATAGGACTACTCACAGATACGCAGTATTTT.

This clonotype was found many times. The rearrangement links TRBV29-1 to TRBJ1-1, with no clear D. The CDR3 runs to 10 residues. Germline V CDR1 and CDR2: SQVTM, ANQGSEA. In DNA, the CDR3 is TGCAGTGCTAGTAACACTGAAGCTTTCTTT. It specifies CSASNTEAFF.

The sample holds a few counts of this clonotype. The chain uses TRBV6-1 and TRBJ2-7, with D perhaps TRBD2 (6 bases). The CDR3 sequence is 15 residues long. In germline, CDR1 is MNHNS, CDR2 SASEGT. The ends were cut back, 1 base at V and 2 bases at J, with 12 bases in the middle. CDR3 protein: CASSEGAGPPYEQYF. In nucleotides, the CDR3 is TGTGCCAGCAGTGAAGGTGCGGGGCCTCCCTACGAGCAGTACTTC.

The J gene is TRBJ1-1, the V gene TRBV28; unclear D gene. Between the trimmed V and J ends, which lost 1 base and 0 bases, there was a span of 6 bases. Per germline, CDR1 MDHEN and CDR2 SYDVKM. The length of the CDR3 is 14 residues. Here the CDR3 reads CASSLSGLNTEAFF. The CDR3 DNA reads as TGTGCCAGCAGTTTATCGGGTTTGAACACTGAAGCTTTCTTT.

This chain links TRBV5-6 with TRBJ1-6; D gene ambiguous. Trimming removed 0 bases at V and 0 bases at J, with 10 bases between. This CDR3 spans 17 amino acids. Germline CDR1 is SGHDT and CDR2 is YYEEEE. The CDR3 DNA reads TGTGCCAGCAGCTTGGACTTTGGGAGCTCCTATAATTCACCCCTCCACTTT. This codes for CASSLDFGSSYNSPLHF. The variable domain in full, completed from reference TRBV5-6 and TRBJ1-6, reads DAGVTQSPTHLIKTRGQQVTLRCSPKSGHDTVSWYQQALGQGPQFIFQYYEEEERQRGNFPDRFSGHQFPNYSSELNVNALLLGDSALYLCASSLDFGSSYNSPLHFGNGTRLTVT.

The rearrangement uses TRBV11-2 and TRBJ2-3; no definite D call. CDR1 is SGHAT and CDR2 is FQNNGV in the germline V gene. Trimming took 5 bases from V and 7 from J, leaving 13 bases between them. This CDR3 spans 13 amino acids. CDR3 DNA sequence: TGTGCCAGCAGCACCACCAACAGAAATACGCAGTATTTT. Its translation: CASSTTNRNTQYF.

The genes are TRBV28 and TRBJ2-5; D may be TRBD1 or TRBD2 (5 bases each). The end of the DNA aligns better with TRBJ2-7, so the J call may be wrong. Germline V gene data show CDR1 as MDHEN and CDR2 as SYDVKM. The CDR3 totals 14 residues. The CDR3 reads CASSPGGLRGEQYF. CDR3 nucleotide sequence: TGTGCCAGCAGTCCAGGAGGCCTTAGGGGCGAGCAGTACTTC.

This clonotype was picked up a small number of times. The V call is TRBV12-3 or TRBV12-4, the J call TRBJ1-5; D unclear. This CDR3 region has 13 residues. Trimming cost V 5 bases and J 6 bases, with 11 bases left between them. CDR3 nucleotides: TGTGCCAGCAGTGAGGGAGGGTTTCAGCCCCAGCATTTT. As protein: CASSEGGFQPQHF.

This clonotype showed up just a few times. The chain has TRBV12-3 or TRBV12-4 and TRBJ2-4; D assignment may be TRBD1 or TRBD2 (5 bases each). Deletions cut 6 bases from V and 1 base from J, with 10 bases between. The length of the CDR3 is 14 residues. The CDR3 DNA sequence: TGTGCCAGCAGCATGGGGGAGGCCAAAAACATTCAGTACTTC. Its translation is CASSMGEAKNIQYF.